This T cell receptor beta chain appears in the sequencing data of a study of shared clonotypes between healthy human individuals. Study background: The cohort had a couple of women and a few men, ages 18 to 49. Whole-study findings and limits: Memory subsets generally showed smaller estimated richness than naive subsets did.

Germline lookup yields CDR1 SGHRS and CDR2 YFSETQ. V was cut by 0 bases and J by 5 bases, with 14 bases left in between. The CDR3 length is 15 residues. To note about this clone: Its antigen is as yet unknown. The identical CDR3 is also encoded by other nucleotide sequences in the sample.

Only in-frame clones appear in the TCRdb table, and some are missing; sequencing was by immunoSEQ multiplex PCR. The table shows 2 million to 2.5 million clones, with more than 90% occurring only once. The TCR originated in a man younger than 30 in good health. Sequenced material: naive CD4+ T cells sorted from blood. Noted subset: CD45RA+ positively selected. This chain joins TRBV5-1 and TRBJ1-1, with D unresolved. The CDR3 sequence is CASSLAEGGGTEAFF. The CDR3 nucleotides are TGCGCCAGCAGCTTGGCGGAGGGTGGTGGTACTGAAGCTTTCTTT.